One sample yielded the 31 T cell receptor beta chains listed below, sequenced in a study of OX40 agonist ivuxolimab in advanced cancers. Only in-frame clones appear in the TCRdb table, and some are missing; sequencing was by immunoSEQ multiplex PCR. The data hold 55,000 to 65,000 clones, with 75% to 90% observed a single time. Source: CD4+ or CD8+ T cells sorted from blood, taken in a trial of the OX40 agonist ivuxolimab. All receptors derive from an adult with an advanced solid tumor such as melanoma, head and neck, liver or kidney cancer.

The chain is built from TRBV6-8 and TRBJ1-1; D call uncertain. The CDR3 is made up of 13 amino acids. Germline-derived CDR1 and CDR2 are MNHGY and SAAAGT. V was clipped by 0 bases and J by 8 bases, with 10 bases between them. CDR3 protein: CASSYSRHREAFF. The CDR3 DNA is TGTGCCAGCAGTTACTCGAGGCATAGGGAAGCTTTCTTT.

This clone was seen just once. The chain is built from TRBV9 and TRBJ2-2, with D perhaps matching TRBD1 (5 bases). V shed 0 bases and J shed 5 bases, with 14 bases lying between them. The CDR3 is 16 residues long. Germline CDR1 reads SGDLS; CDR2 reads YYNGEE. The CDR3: CASSVVGAVRTGELFF. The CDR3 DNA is TGTGCCAGCAGCGTAGTAGGGGCGGTCAGGACCGGGGAGCTGTTTTTT.

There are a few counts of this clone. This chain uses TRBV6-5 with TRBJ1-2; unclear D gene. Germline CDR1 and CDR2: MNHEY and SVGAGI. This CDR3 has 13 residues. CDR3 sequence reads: CAAALGANYGYTF. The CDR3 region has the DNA TGTGCTGCAGCCTTGGGAGCTAACTATGGCTACACCTTC.

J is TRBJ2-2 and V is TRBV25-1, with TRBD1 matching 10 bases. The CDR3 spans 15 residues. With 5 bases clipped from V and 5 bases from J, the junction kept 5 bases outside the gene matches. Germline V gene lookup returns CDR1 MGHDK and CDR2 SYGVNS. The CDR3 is CASSLRTGGTGELFF. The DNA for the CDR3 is TGTGCCAGCAGTTTGAGGACAGGGGGGACCGGGGAGCTGTTTTTT.

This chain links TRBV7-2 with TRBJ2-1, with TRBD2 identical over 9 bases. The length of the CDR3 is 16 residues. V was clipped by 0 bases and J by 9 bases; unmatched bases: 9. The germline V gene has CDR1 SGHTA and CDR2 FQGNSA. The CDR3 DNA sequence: TGTGCCAGCAGCTTAGCCGCCGGGACTAGCCAGGGTGAGCAGTTCTTC. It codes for CASSLAAGTSQGEQFF.

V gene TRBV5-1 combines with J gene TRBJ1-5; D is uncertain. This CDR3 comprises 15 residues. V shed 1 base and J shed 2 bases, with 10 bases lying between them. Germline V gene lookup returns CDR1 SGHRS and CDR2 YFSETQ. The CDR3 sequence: CASSLMPGGNQPQHF. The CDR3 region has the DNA TGCGCCAGCAGCTTGATGCCCGGAGGCAATCAGCCCCAGCATTTT.

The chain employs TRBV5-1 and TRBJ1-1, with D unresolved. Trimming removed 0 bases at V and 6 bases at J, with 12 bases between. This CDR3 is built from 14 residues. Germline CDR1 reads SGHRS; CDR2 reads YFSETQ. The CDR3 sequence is CASSLDSAGAEAFF. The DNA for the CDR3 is TGCGCCAGCAGCTTGGATTCGGCGGGCGCTGAAGCTTTCTTT.

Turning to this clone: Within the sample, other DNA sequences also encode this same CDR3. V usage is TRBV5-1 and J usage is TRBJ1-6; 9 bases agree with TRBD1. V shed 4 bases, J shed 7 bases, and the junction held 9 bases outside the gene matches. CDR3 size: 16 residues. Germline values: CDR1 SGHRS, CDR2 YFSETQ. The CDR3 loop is CASSPATGGRNSPLHF. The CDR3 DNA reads TGCGCCAGCAGCCCGGCGACAGGGGGTCGCAATTCACCCCTCCACTTT.

CDR3 nucleotide sequence: TGTGCCAGCAGCTTGGGACAGGTGGCCTACGAGCAGTACTTC. This sequence encodes CASSLGQVAYEQYF. The chain joins TRBV7-2 to TRBJ2-7; the match to TRBD1 covers 8 bases. CDR3 length equals 14 residues. CDR1 SGHTA and CDR2 FQGNSA come from the germline V gene. V lost 3 bases to trimming and J lost 2 bases; unmatched junction nucleotides: 3. The entire variable domain, with the rest obtained from reference TRBV7-2 and TRBJ2-7, is as follows: GAGVSQSPSNKVTEKGKDVELRCDPISGHTALYWYRQSLGQGLEFLIYFQGNSAPDKSGLPSDRFSAERTGGSVSTLTIQRTQQEDSAVYLCASSLGQVAYEQYFGPGTRLTVT.

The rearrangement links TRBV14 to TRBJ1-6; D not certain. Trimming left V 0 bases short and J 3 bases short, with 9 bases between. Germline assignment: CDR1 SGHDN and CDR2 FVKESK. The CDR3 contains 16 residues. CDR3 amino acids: CASSQDGTNYNSPLHF. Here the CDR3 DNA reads TGTGCCAGCAGCCAAGATGGTACCAACTATAATTCACCCCTCCACTTT.

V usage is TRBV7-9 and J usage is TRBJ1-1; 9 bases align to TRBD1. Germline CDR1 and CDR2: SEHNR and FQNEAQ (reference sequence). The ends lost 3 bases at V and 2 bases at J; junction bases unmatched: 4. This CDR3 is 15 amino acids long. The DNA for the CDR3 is TGTGCCAGCAGCTTCTGGACAGGGGTTAACACTGAAGCTTTCTTT. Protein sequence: CASSFWTGVNTEAFF. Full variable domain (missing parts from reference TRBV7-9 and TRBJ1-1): DTGVSQNPRHKITKRGQNVTFRCDPISEHNRLYWYRQTLGQGPEFLTYFQNEAQLEKSRLLSDRFSAERPKGSFSTLEIQRTEQGDSAMYLCASSFWTGVNTEAFFGQGTRLTVV.

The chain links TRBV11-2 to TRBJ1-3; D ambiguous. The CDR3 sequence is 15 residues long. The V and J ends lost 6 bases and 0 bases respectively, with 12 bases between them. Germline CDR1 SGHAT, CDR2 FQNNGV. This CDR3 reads CASSSGRFSGNTIYF. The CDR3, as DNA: TGTGCCAGCAGTAGCGGCCGCTTCTCTGGAAACACCATATATTTT.

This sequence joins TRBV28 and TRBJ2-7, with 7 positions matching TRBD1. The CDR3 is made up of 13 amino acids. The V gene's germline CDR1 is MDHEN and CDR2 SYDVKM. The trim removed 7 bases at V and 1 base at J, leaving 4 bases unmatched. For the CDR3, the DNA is TGTGCCAGCATAGGGGGCCCTTCCTACGAGCAGTACTTC. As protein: CASIGGPSYEQYF.

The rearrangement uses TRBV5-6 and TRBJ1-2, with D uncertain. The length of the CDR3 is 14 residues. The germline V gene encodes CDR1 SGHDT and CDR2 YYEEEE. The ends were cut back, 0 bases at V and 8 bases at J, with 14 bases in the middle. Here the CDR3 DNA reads TGTGCCAGCAGCTTGGCCGTAGGGTTACAGGGCTACACCTTC. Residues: CASSLAVGLQGYTF.

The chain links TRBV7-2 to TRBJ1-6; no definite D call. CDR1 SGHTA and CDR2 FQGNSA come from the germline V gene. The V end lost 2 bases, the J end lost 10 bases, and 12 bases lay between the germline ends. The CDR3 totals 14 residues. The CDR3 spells CASSLQVGRSPLHF. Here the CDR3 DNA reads TGTGCCAGCAGCTTACAGGTCGGCCGCTCACCCCTCCACTTT.

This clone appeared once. The CDR3 spells CASSAGQLNYGYTF. The CDR3 coding sequence is TGTGCCAGTAGTGCCGGACAGCTCAACTATGGCTACACCTTC. This rearrangement joins TRBV19 to TRBJ1-2; tentatively, D is TRBD1 (6 bases). Germline loops: CDR1 LNHDA, CDR2 SQIVND (reference sequence). The CDR3 length is 14 residues. The V end lost 5 bases, the J end lost 2 bases, and 12 bases lay between the germline ends.

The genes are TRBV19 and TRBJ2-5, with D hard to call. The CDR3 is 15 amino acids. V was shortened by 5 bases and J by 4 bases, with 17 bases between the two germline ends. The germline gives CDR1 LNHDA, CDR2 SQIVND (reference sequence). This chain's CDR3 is CASSDAASIGETQYF. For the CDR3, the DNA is TGTGCCAGTAGTGACGCGGCCTCCATAGGAGAGACCCAGTACTTC. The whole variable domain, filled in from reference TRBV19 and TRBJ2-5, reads DGGITQSPKYLFRKEGQNVTLSCEQNLNHDAMYWYRQDPGQGLRLIYYSQIVNDFQKGDIAEGYSVSREKKESFPLTVTSAQKNPTAFYLCASSDAASIGETQYFGPGTRLLVL.

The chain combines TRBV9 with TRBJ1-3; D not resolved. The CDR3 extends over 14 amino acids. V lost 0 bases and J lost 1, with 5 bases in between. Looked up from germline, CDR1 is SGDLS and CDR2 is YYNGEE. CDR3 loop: CASSVVGSGNTIYF. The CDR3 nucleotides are TGTGCCAGCAGCGTAGTGGGGTCTGGAAACACCATATATTTT.

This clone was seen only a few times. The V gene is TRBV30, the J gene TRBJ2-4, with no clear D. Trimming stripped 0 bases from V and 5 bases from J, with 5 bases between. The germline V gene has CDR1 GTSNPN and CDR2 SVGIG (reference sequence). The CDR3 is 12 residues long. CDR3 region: CAWSVPQNIQYF. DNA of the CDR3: TGTGCCTGGAGTGTACCCCAAAACATTCAGTACTTC. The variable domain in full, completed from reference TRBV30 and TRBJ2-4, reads SQTIHQWPATLVQPVGSPLSLECTVEGTSNPNLYWYRQAAGRGLQLLFYSVGIGQISSEVPQNLSASRPQDRQFILSSKKLLLSDSGFYLCAWSVPQNIQYFGAGTRLSVL.

CDR3 region: CAIMGADRDNEQFF. The CDR3 DNA follows: TGTGCCATCATGGGTGCGGACAGGGACAATGAGCAGTTCTTC. The chain joins TRBV10-3 to TRBJ2-1; 8 bases align to TRBD1. J lost 5 bases, V lost 7 bases, and 7 bases had no gene match. Germline CDR1 ENHRY, CDR2 SYGVKD. There are 14 residues in the CDR3.

The CDR3 region is CASSISAANYGYTF. In DNA, the CDR3 is TGTGCCAGTAGTATCTCGGCGGCTAACTATGGCTACACCTTC. The rearrangement joins TRBV19 to TRBJ1-2; D gene ambiguous. This CDR3 is 14 amino acids long. Trimming took off 3 bases at V and 0 bases at J, with 8 bases between the two ends. Per germline, CDR1 LNHDA and CDR2 SQIVND (reference sequence).

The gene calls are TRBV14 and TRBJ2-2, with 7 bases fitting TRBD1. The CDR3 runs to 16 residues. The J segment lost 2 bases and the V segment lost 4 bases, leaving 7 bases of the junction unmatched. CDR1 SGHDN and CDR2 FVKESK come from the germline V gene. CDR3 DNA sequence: TGTGCCAGCAGCCCTTCGACAGGGATCAACACCGGGGAGCTGTTTTTT. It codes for CASSPSTGINTGELFF.

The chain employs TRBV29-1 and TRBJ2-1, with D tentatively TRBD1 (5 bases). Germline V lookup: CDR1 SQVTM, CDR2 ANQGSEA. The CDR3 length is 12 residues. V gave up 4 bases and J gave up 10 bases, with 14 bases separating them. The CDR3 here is CSVAQAGLEQFF. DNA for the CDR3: TGCAGCGTTGCCCAGGCAGGGTTGGAGCAGTTCTTC.

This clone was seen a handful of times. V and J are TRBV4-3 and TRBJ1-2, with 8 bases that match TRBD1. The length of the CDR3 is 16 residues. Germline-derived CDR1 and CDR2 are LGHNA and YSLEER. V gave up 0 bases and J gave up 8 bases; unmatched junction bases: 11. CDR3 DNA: TGCGCCAGCAGCCAAGATATAAGCCAGGGGGCAAGAGGCTACACCTTC. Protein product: CASSQDISQGARGYTF.

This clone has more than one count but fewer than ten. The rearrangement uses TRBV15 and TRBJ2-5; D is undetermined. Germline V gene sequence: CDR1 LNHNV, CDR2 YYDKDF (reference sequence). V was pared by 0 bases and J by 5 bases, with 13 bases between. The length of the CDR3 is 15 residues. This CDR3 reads CATSRDKAIGETQYF. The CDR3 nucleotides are TGTGCCACCAGCAGAGATAAAGCGATTGGTGAGACCCAGTACTTC.

The CDR3 DNA is TGTGCCAGCAGCGGAGGGACAGTGAACACTGAAGCTTTCTTT. Its protein is CASSGGTVNTEAFF. The J gene is TRBJ1-1, the V gene TRBV9; 7 bases match TRBD1. Germline-derived CDR1 and CDR2 are SGDLS and YYNGEE. This CDR3 spans 14 amino acids. J gave up 0 bases and V 3 bases, and 2 bases lay outside the gene matches.

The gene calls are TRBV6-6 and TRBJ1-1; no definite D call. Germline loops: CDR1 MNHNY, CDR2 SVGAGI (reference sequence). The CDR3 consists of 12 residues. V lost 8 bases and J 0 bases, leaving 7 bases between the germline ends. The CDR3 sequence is CASEGVNTEAFF. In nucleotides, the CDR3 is TGTGCCAGCGAGGGTGTGAACACTGAAGCTTTCTTT.

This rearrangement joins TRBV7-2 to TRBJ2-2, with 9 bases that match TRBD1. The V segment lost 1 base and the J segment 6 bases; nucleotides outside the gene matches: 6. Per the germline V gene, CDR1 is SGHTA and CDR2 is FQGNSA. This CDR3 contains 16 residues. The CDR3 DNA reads TGTGCCAGCAGCTTAGTTGGCGGGACAGGGTCCGGGGAGCTGTTTTTT. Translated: CASSLVGGTGSGELFF.

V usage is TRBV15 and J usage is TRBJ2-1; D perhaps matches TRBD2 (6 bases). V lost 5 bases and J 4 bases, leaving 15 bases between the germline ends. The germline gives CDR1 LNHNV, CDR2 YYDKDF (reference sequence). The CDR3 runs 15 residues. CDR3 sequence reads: CATSPGSISYNEQFF. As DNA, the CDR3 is TGTGCCACCAGCCCCGGGAGTATTAGTTACAATGAGCAGTTCTTC.

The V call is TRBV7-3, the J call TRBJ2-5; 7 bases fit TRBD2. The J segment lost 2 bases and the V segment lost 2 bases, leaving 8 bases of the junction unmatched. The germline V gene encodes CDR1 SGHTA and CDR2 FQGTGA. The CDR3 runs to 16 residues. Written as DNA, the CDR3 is TGTGCCAGCAGCTTATCGCACGCCGGGGGGCAAGAGACCCAGTACTTC. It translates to CASSLSHAGGQETQYF.

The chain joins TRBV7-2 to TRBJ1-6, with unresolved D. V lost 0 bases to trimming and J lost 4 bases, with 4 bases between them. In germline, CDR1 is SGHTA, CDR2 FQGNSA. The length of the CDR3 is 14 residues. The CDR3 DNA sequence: TGTGCCAGCAGCTTAGCAGGGTATAATTCACCCCTCCACTTT. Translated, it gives CASSLAGYNSPLHF. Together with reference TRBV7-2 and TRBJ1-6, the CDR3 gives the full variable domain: GAGVSQSPSNKVTEKGKDVELRCDPISGHTALYWYRQSLGQGLEFLIYFQGNSAPDKSGLPSDRFSAERTGGSVSTLTIQRTQQEDSAVYLCASSLAGYNSPLHFGNGTRLTVT.